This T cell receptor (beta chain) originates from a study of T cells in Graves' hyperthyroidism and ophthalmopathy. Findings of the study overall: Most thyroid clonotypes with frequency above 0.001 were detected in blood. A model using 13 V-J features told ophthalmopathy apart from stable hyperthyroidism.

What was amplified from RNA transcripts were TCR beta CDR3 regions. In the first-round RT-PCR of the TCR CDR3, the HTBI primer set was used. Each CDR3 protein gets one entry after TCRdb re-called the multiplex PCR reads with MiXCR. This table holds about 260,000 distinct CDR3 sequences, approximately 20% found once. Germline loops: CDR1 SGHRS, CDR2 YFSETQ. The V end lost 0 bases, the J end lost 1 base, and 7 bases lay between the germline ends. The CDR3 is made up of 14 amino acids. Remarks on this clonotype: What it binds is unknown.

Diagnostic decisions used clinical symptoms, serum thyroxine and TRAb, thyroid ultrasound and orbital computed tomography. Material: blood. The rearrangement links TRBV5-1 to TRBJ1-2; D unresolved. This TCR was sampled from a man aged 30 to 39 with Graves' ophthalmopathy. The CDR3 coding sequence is TGCGCCAGCAGCTTGGAAACTATTAACTATGGCTACACCTTC. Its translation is CASSLETINYGYTF.